Shown below are 30 T cell receptor beta chains from a single sample sequenced in a study of CD4 and CD8 cells across lung adenocarcinoma regions. TCRdb fed the PCR reads into MiXCR, producing one record per CDR3 protein. The sample carries 20,000 to 25,000 distinct CDR3 sequences, roughly half recorded once. Sequencing was performed on CD8+ T cells from the center of a lung tumor. Receptors were obtained from a female donor with lung adenocarcinoma. The CD4 and CD8 labels of this study may be unreliable.

This clonotype has only a few counts. The genes are TRBV10-1 and TRBJ2-5; 9 nucleotides line up with TRBD2. Judging by the DNA end, TRBJ2-7 fits better; the J call may be wrong. The CDR3 has 14 amino acids. Looked up from germline, CDR1 is WNHNN and CDR2 is SYGVQD (reference sequence). The CDR3 DNA reads TGCGCCAGCAGCTCGGGACTAGCCGCCTACGAGCAGTACTTC. It is translated as CASSSGLAAYEQYF.

The gene calls are TRBV3-1 and TRBJ2-1; D remains ambiguous. This CDR3 region has 14 residues. V was shortened by 5 bases and J by 6 bases, with 14 bases between the two germline ends. Germline CDR1 and CDR2: LGHDT and YNNKEL (reference sequence). DNA for the CDR3: TGTGCCAGCAGCAACGGGTTTGGGTTCAATGAGCAGTTCTTC. It codes for CASSNGFGFNEQFF.

This chain uses TRBV4-1 with TRBJ2-1; D remains unclear. Germline assignment: CDR1 MGHRA and CDR2 YSYEKL. The V gene lost 2 bases and the J gene lost 2 bases, with 16 bases spanning the gap. The CDR3 runs to 17 residues. The CDR3 is CASSQLRLVRPYNEQFF. CDR3 nucleotide sequence: TGCGCCAGCAGCCAACTGAGGTTGGTGCGGCCCTACAATGAGCAGTTCTTC.

The genes are TRBV27 and TRBJ1-1, with D uncertain. CDR1 and CDR2 (germline): MNHEY, SMNVEV (reference sequence). V shed 8 bases and J shed 2 bases, with 12 bases lying between them. The CDR3 is made up of 13 amino acids. For the CDR3, the DNA is TGTGCCAGCGCTTATTTGGGAAACACTGAAGCTTTCTTT. It codes for CASAYLGNTEAFF.

The chain recombines TRBV10-1 with TRBJ2-2; 8 nucleotides line up with TRBD2. V shed 0 bases, J shed 2 bases, and the junction held 8 bases outside the gene matches. The CDR3 covers 18 residues. Germline V gene data show CDR1 as WNHNN and CDR2 as SYGVQD (reference sequence). The CDR3 bases are TGCGCCAGCAGTGAGTCATGGAGCGGGAGCCCTAACACCGGGGAGCTGTTTTTT. Protein sequence: CASSESWSGSPNTGELFF.

This sequence joins TRBV29-1 and TRBJ1-4; possibly TRBD1 for D (5 bases). The CDR3 loop spans 13 amino acids. Trimming left V 7 bases short and J 7 bases short, with 16 bases between. Looked up from germline, CDR1 is SQVTM and CDR2 is ANQGSEA. CDR3 sequence (DNA): TGCAGCGCCGAACGGCAGGGAGGTGAAAAACTGTTTTTT. Amino acids: CSAERQGGEKLFF.

The V gene is TRBV5-1, the J gene TRBJ2-7; TRBD1 agrees at 8 bases. CDR1 and CDR2 (germline): SGHRS, YFSETQ. J lost 9 bases, V lost 4 bases, and 12 bases had no gene match. The CDR3 length is 14 residues. The CDR3 nucleotides read TGCGCCAGCAGCATGGACAGGGTCAAAGAGACGCAGTACTTC. Amino acid sequence: CASSMDRVKETQYF.

This chain uses TRBV3-1 with TRBJ2-2, with TRBD2 as a possible D gene (6 bases). Trimming cost V 4 bases and J 6 bases, with 12 bases left between them. Germline CDR1 and CDR2: LGHDT and YNNKEL (reference sequence). CDR3 length equals 14 residues. In nucleotides, the CDR3 is TGTGCCAGCAGCCCCGGGAGATCCGCCGGGGAGCTGTTTTTT. This codes for CASSPGRSAGELFF. Combining the CDR3 with reference TRBV3-1 and TRBJ2-2 gives the whole variable domain DTAVSQTPKYLVTQMGNDKSIKCEQNLGHDTMYWYKQDSKKFLKIMFSYNNKELIINETVPNRFSPKSPDKAHLNLHINSLELGDSAVYFCASSPGRSAGELFFGEGSRLTVL.

The chain employs TRBV6-5 and TRBJ2-1, with 7 nucleotides matching TRBD2. The germline CDR1 and CDR2 sequences are MNHEY and SVGAGI. The CDR3 spans 13 residues. V dropped 2 bases and J dropped 10; count of bases not matched to a gene: 5. The CDR3 region has the DNA TGTGCCAGCAGTTACGGAAGGGACTACGAGCAGTTCTTC. Encoded protein: CASSYGRDYEQFF.

DNA of the CDR3: TGTGCCAGCGTGCTTACCAGGGGCCCGGTAGACACCATATATTTT. This codes for CASVLTRGPVDTIYF. The V gene is TRBV6-1, the J gene TRBJ1-3; D might be TRBD1 (6 bases). This CDR3 is 15 amino acids long. The germline gives CDR1 MNHNS, CDR2 SASEGT. Trimming left V 8 bases short and J 8 bases short, with 22 bases between.

The chain has TRBV6-1 and TRBJ1-1; D gene uncertain. The CDR3 runs to 14 residues. Germline values: CDR1 MNHNS, CDR2 SASEGT. The germline V and J ends were trimmed by 3 bases and 5 bases, with 13 bases remaining between them. Here the CDR3 reads CASSDPGRRTEAFF. In nucleotides, the CDR3 is TGTGCCAGCAGTGACCCGGGCCGACGGACTGAAGCTTTCTTT.

This clonotype appeared a few times. The CDR3 loop reads CASRYKRGLFQETQYF. The CDR3 coding sequence is TGTGCCAGCAGATACAAACGGGGACTATTCCAAGAGACCCAGTACTTC. The chain carries TRBV6-5 and TRBJ2-5; TRBD2 matches at 7 bases. This CDR3 contains 16 residues. Unmatched junction bases numbered 11, after V lost 6 bases and J lost 1 base. Germline CDR1 MNHEY, CDR2 SVGAGI.

The chain carries TRBV12-3 or TRBV12-4 and TRBJ2-5, with 7 bases fitting TRBD1. The J call is uncertain, as TRBJ2-1 better fits the DNA end. CDR3 size: 14 residues. CDR3 coding DNA: TGTGCCAGCACCAACAGGGGTCCGTACTACGAGCAGTTCTTC. As protein: CASTNRGPYYEQFF.

This chain links TRBV6-1 with TRBJ1-3; no definite D call. With 6 bases removed from V and 3 bases from J, the gap between germline ends came to 9 bases. The CDR3 spans 13 residues. The germline CDR1 and CDR2 sequences are MNHNS and SASEGT. In DNA form, the CDR3 reads TGTGCCAGCAGCACGGAGATTGGAAACACCATATATTTT. It yields the protein CASSTEIGNTIYF.

This rearrangement joins TRBV7-2 to TRBJ2-4; TRBD2 matches 8 bases. The CDR3 totals 15 residues. J was trimmed by 13 bases and V by 4 bases; bases with no gene match: 15. Germline V gene data show CDR1 as SGHTA and CDR2 as FQGNSA. CDR3 amino acids: CASSYRAGGSGEQYF. The CDR3 nucleotides read TGTGCCAGCAGCTACCGGGCGGGGGGCTCCGGTGAGCAGTACTTC.

This clonotype came up a few times. This chain links TRBV14 with TRBJ1-4; no clear D. The ends were cut back, 3 bases at V and 7 bases at J, with 9 bases in the middle. CDR1 and CDR2 from the germline V gene are SGHDN and FVKESK. The CDR3 loop spans 13 amino acids. In nucleotides, the CDR3 is TGTGCCAGCAGCCATCTCCCAGGTGAAAAACTGTTTTTT. Encoded protein: CASSHLPGEKLFF.

This clonotype was picked up a small number of times. The chain carries TRBV5-1 and TRBJ1-2; 7 bases fit TRBD1. This CDR3 comprises 14 residues. Trimming at V came to 4 bases and at J to 5 bases, leaving 8 bases not matched to a gene. Germline V gene lookup returns CDR1 SGHRS and CDR2 YFSETQ. The DNA of the CDR3 is TGCGCCAGCAGCCGCGACAGGGATAGGTATGGCTACACCTTC. Amino acids: CASSRDRDRYGYTF.

This chain connects TRBV12-3 or TRBV12-4 to TRBJ2-5; 9 bases are shared with TRBD1. Near its end, the DNA agrees better with TRBJ2-7, so the J call may be wrong. The CDR3 is 17 amino acids. The CDR3 nucleotides are TGTGCCAGCAGCTACAGGGGGCGACCCCCCGGGGGCTACGAGCAGTACGTC. Encoded protein: CASSYRGRPPGGYEQYV.

Only one count was recorded for this clonotype. The chain joins TRBV6-5 to TRBJ2-1; 8 positions agree with TRBD2. The closer fit of TRBJ2-7 to the DNA end suggests the J call may be wrong. This CDR3 is 17 amino acids long. The germline V gene has CDR1 MNHEY and CDR2 SVGAGI. The CDR3 bases are TGTGCCAGCAGTTACCGGCTACCGACTAGCGTAGCCTACGAGCAGTACTTC. Translated, it gives CASSYRLPTSVAYEQYF.

This rearrangement joins TRBV2 to TRBJ2-1; TRBD1 is a possible D gene (7 bases). The better agreement between TRBJ2-5 and the DNA end casts doubt on the J call. Germline lookup yields CDR1 SNHLY and CDR2 FYNNEI. CDR3 length: 14 residues. This CDR3 is CATKPGGGRETQYF. Written as DNA, the CDR3 is TGTGCCACCAAACCCGGAGGGGGCCGGGAGACCCAGTACTTC.

The table lists this clonotype with many counts. The J gene is TRBJ1-1, the V gene TRBV6-1, with TRBD1 matching 7 bases. The J segment lost 1 base and the V segment lost 6 bases, leaving 5 bases of the junction unmatched. Germline CDR1 MNHNS, CDR2 SASEGT. The CDR3 extends over 14 amino acids. CDR3 bases: TGTGCCAGCAGGAAGACAGGGCCGAACACTGAAGCTTTCTTT. This gives the protein CASRKTGPNTEAFF.

This clonotype showed up many times. V is TRBV5-1 and J is TRBJ2-1; D remains unclear. With 0 bases removed from V and 12 bases from J, the gap between germline ends came to 10 bases. Germline V gene sequence: CDR1 SGHRS, CDR2 YFSETQ. The CDR3 loop spans 12 amino acids. The CDR3 is CASSLEGKLQFF. The CDR3 coding sequence is TGCGCCAGCAGCTTGGAAGGGAAGTTGCAGTTCTTC.

This chain links TRBV10-1 with TRBJ1-5; 7 nucleotides match TRBD1. The germline CDR1 and CDR2 sequences are WNHNN and SYGVQD (reference sequence). J was trimmed by 7 bases and V by 10 bases; bases with no gene match: 7. The CDR3 totals 12 residues. This CDR3 reads CANDRDGQPQHF. The CDR3, as DNA: TGCGCCAACGACAGGGACGGGCAGCCCCAGCATTTT.

Worth noting for this clonotype: The junction differs from germline at one of its ends, possibly a read error. The genes are TRBV10-1 and TRBJ2-3, with D maybe TRBD1 (6 bases). CDR1 is WNHNN and CDR2 is SYGVQD in the germline V gene (reference sequence). The CDR3 loop spans 15 amino acids. The CDR3 DNA reads TGCGGCAGGGGTCCAGGGTGCGGGCACACAGATACCCAGTATTTC. This gives the protein CGRGPGCGHTDTQYF.

The gene calls are TRBV6-5 and TRBJ1-2; no definite D call. The CDR3 runs 15 residues. The V gene lost 2 bases and the J gene lost 3 bases, with 13 bases spanning the gap. In germline, CDR1 is MNHEY, CDR2 SVGAGI. As DNA, the CDR3 is TGTGCCAGCAGTTACGAGGGTCGTAGGGACTATGGCTACACCTTC. Translated, it gives CASSYEGRRDYGYTF.

This sequence joins TRBV27 and TRBJ1-2; the D gene is possibly TRBD1 (6 bases). The germline V gene encodes CDR1 MNHEY and CDR2 SMNVEV (reference sequence). The V and J ends lost 6 bases and 5 bases respectively, with 16 bases between them. The CDR3 is made up of 14 amino acids. CDR3 loop: CASSRRQGGYGYTF. The DNA for the CDR3 is TGTGCCAGCAGCCGGCGGCAAGGGGGTTATGGCTACACCTTC.

The gene calls are TRBV6-1 and TRBJ2-3; D assignment may be TRBD1 or TRBD2 (5 bases each). The CDR3 has 18 amino acids. Germline lookup yields CDR1 MNHNS and CDR2 SASEGT. With 0 bases removed from V and 14 bases from J, the gap between germline ends came to 30 bases. For the CDR3, the DNA is TGTGCCAGCAGTGAAGCGCTTATTGGGGGTGCGAGCACCGGGGAGCTGTATTTT. It translates to CASSEALIGGASTGELYF.

On this clonotype: The junction does not match germline at one end; this may be a read error. V is TRBV6-2 or TRBV6-3 and J is TRBJ2-3; TRBD2 agrees at 8 bases. There are 15 residues in the CDR3. In germline, CDR1 is MNHEY, CDR2 SVGEGT. The CDR3 region is CATESGGLDPDTQYF. The CDR3, as DNA: TGTGCCACCGAGTCGGGGGGGCTTGACCCAGATACCCAGTACTTT.

Comments on this clonotype: Germline and junction disagree at one end, which may indicate a read error. V usage is TRBV27 and J usage is TRBJ2-5; D may correspond to TRBD1 or TRBD2 (6 bases each). Germline V CDR1 and CDR2: MNHEY, SMNVEV (reference sequence). The CDR3 loop spans 13 amino acids. CDR3 sequence reads: CALGGRVQDTQYF. The CDR3 region has the DNA TGTGCCCTCGGGGGCCGTGTACAAGACACCCAGTACTTC.

This sequence joins TRBV6-1 and TRBJ2-4; the D is unclear. CDR1 is MNHNS and CDR2 is SASEGT in the germline V gene. Trimming removed 8 bases from V and 13 bases from J, with 24 bases in between. The CDR3 has 14 amino acids. CDR3 loop: CASHGRRDGNTQYF. CDR3 DNA: TGTGCCAGCCACGGGCGCCGTGACGGAAACACCCAGTACTTC.